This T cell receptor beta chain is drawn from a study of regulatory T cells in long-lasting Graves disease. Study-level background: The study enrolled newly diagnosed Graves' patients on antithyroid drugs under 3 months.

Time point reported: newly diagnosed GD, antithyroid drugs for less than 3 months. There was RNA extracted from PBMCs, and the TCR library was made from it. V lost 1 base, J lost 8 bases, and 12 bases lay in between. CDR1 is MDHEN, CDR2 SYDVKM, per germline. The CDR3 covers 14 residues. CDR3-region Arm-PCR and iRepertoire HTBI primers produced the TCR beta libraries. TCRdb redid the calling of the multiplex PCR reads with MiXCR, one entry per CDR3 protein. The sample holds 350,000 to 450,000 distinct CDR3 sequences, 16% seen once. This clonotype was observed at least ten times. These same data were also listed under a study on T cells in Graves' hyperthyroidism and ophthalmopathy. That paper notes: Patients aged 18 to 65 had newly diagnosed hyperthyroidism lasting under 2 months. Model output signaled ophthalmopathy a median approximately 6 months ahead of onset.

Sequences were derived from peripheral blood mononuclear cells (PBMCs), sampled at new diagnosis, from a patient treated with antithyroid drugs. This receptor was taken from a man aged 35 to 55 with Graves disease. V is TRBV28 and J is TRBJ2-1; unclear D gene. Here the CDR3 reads CASSLLVALHEQFF. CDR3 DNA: TGTGCCAGCAGTTTATTAGTGGCCCTCCATGAGCAGTTCTTC.